The 6 T cell receptor beta chains presented below share a single source sample, sequenced in a study of T-cell memory formation after mild COVID-19. TCRdb re-analysed the 5' RACE reads in MiXCR, keeping a single row per CDR3 protein. The data contain nearly 250,000 distinct CDR3 sequences, roughly 14% of them singletons. The sample consisted of PBMCs or a T cell subset sorted from them (not recorded which). These receptors originate from an adult woman who had mild COVID-19 (a few samples of this study predate the infection). Cell type and time point are not known.

This clonotype was picked up a small number of times. This chain uses TRBV15 with TRBJ1-2; D not certain. Deletions cut 4 bases from V and 0 bases from J, with 6 bases between. There are 13 residues in the CDR3. From germline, CDR1 is LNHNV and CDR2 YYDKDF (reference sequence). The DNA of the CDR3 is TGTGCCACCAGCATAGGATCTAACTATGGCTACACCTTC. As protein: CATSIGSNYGYTF.

This sequence joins TRBV7-9 and TRBJ2-2; TRBD2 aligns across 11 bases. V lost 5 bases to trimming and J lost 6 bases; unmatched junction nucleotides: 20. The CDR3 sequence is 20 residues long. Looked up from germline, CDR1 is SEHNR and CDR2 is FQNEAQ (reference sequence). The CDR3 nucleotides are TGTGCCAGCAGCACAAGGTCGGGACTAGCGGTGATTGCGTTCTCCGGGGAGCTGTTTTTT. This gives the protein CASSTRSGLAVIAFSGELFF.

The J gene is TRBJ2-3, the V gene TRBV5-1, with unresolved D. V was clipped by 0 bases and J by 2 bases, with 13 bases between them. The germline gives CDR1 SGHRS, CDR2 YFSETQ. The CDR3 has 16 residues. CDR3: CASSLAANRITDTQYF. The CDR3 nucleotides read TGCGCCAGCAGCTTGGCCGCGAACAGAATCACAGATACGCAGTATTTT.

This clonotype was picked up a small number of times. This chain uses TRBV6-1 with TRBJ1-1, with D unclear. This CDR3 is 14 amino acids long. CDR1 and CDR2 from the germline V gene are MNHNS and SASEGT. Trimming took 2 bases from V and 5 from J, leaving 12 bases between them. The CDR3 loop reads CASSESNGRTEAFF. The CDR3 nucleotides read TGTGCCAGCAGTGAAAGTAACGGCAGAACTGAAGCTTTCTTT.

A note on this clonotype: The missing conserved phenylalanine or tryptophan at the end of this CDR3 makes a read error likely. The chain combines TRBV27 with TRBJ2-1, with 10 bases fitting TRBD2. The CDR3 is made up of 15 amino acids. Trimming took 5 bases from V and 1 from J; bases not matched to a gene: 2. CDR1 is MNHEY and CDR2 is SMNVEV in the germline V gene (reference sequence). DNA of the CDR3: TGTGCCAGCAGTAAGCGGGGGGGTTCCTACAATGAGCAGTTCTTA. Translation gives CASSKRGGSYNEQFL.

J is TRBJ2-5 and V is TRBV29-1; possible D gene TRBD2, 5 bases. The V end was cut by 7 bases, the J end by 3 bases, with 15 bases between. The CDR3 consists of 13 residues. CDR1 is SQVTM, CDR2 ANQGSEA, per germline. This chain's CDR3 is CSGEAQEEETQYF. DNA of the CDR3: TGCAGCGGTGAGGCCCAGGAGGAAGAGACCCAGTACTTC.